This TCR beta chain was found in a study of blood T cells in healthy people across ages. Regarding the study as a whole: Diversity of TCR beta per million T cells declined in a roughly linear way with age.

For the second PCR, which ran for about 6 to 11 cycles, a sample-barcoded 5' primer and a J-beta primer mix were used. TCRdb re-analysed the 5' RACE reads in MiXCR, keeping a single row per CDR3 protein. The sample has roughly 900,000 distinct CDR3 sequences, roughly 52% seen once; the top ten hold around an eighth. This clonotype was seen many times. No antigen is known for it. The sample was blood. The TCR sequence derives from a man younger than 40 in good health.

The CDR3 loop is CASSFTGGGTEAFF. CDR3 in DNA: TGTGCCAGCAGTTTCACAGGGGGAGGAACTGAAGCTTTCTTT. The chain combines TRBV28 with TRBJ1-1, with 8 bases lining up with TRBD1. Per germline, CDR1 MDHEN and CDR2 SYDVKM. J gave up 5 bases and V 3 bases, and 5 bases lay outside the gene matches. The CDR3 runs 14 residues.